The text below deals with one T cell receptor beta chain. The entry originates in a study of cytomegalovirus exposure and HLA in healthy donors. The CDR3 consists of 13 residues. Germline values: CDR1 SQVTM, CDR2 ANQGSEA. The V segment lost 7 bases and the J segment 6 bases; nucleotides outside the gene matches: 10. This PCR relied on a set of 60 Vbeta primers and 13 Jbeta primers. Original processing methods: Unique TCR beta chains totaled about 73 million in a later count, with approximately 10 million of them shared. Sequencing used immunoSEQ multiplex PCR; TCRdb keeps in-frame clones, though not all of them. V and J calls and clone size are given by that table; D and trimming were obtained from the DNA. The table has more than 200,000 clones, 60% to 85% seen once.

This receptor was identified in a man aged 40-49 years in good health and CMV-seronegative. This chain links TRBV29-1 with TRBJ1-2; TRBD1 agrees at 8 bases. The sequenced sample consisted of PBMCs. The CDR3 sequence is CSAGQGGTDGYTF. CDR3 DNA sequence: TGCAGCGCAGGACAGGGCGGTACGGATGGCTACACCTTC.